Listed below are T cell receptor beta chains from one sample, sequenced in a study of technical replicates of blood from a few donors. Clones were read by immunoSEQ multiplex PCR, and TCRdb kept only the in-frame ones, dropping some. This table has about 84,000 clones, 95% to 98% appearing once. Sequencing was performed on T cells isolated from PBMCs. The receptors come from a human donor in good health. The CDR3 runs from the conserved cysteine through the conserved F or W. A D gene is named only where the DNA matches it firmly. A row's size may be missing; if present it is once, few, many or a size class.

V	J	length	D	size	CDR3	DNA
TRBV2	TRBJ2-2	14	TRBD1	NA	CASSGTGSTGELFF	TGTGCCAGCAGCGGGACAGGGAGCACCGGGGAGCTGTTTTTT
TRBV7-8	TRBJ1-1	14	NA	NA	CASSLAGVNTEAFF	TGTGCCAGCAGCTTAGCAGGGGTGAACACTGAAGCTTTCTTT
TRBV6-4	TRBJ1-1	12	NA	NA	CATRDMNTEAFF	TGTGCCACCCGGGACATGAACACTGAAGCTTTCTTT
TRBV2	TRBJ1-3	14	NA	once	CASSDVKTGNTIYF	TGTGCCAGCAGTGACGTAAAAACTGGAAACACCATATATTTT
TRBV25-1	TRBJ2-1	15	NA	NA	CASSGSGAGVDEQFF	TGTGCCAGCAGTGGTTCGGGGGCGGGAGTGGATGAGCAGTTCTTC
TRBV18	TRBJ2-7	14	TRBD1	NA	CASSPIKGQREQYF	TGTGCCAGCTCACCCATCAAGGGACAGAGGGAGCAGTACTTC
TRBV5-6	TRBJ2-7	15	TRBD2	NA	CASSSLAGGNYEQYF	TGTGCCAGCAGCAGTCTAGCGGGAGGCAACTACGAGCAGTACTTC
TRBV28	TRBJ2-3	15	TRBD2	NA	CASSQSGSFTDTQYF	TGTGCCAGCAGTCAGAGCGGGAGCTTCACAGATACGCAGTATTTT
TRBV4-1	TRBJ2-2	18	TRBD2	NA	CASSQDALAGGRGGELFF	TGCGCCAGCAGCCAAGATGCGCTAGCGGGGGGCCGTGGCGGGGAGCTGTTTTTT
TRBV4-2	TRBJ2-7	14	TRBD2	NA	CASSLLAGADEQYF	TGTGCCAGCAGCCTTCTAGCGGGAGCCGACGAGCAGTACTTC
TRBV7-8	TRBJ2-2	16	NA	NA	CASSLVEISGGGELFF	TGTGCCAGCAGCTTAGTCGAGATTAGCGGTGGCGGGGAGCTGTTTTTT
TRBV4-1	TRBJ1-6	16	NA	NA	CASSLGGGIRDSPLHF	TGCGCCAGCAGCCTAGGGGGGGGAATCAGGGATTCACCCCTCCACTTT
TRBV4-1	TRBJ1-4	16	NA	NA	CASSQASGYPNEKLFF	TGCGCCAGCAGCCAAGCCAGCGGGTACCCTAATGAAAAACTGTTTTTT
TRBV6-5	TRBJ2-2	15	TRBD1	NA	CASSLRGQNTGELFF	TGTGCCAGCAGTTTAAGGGGGCAGAACACCGGGGAGCTGTTTTTT
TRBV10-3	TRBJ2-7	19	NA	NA	CAISAVAGAYGRGSYEQYF	TGTGCCATCAGTGCAGTGGCGGGGGCATACGGGAGAGGCTCCTACGAGCAGTACTTC
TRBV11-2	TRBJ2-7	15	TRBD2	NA	CASSLRGGFGYEQYF	TGTGCCAGCAGCTTGAGGGGAGGGTTCGGTTACGAGCAGTACTTC
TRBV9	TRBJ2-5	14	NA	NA	CASSVNSGVETQYF	TGTGCCAGCAGCGTCAACTCAGGGGTAGAGACCCAGTACTTC
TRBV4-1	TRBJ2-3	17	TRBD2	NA	CASSQDRGTSSPDTQYF	TGCGCCAGCAGCCAAGATCGAGGGACTAGCTCCCCAGATACGCAGTATTTT
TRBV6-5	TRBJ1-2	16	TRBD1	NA	CASSYGRGRFFSGYTF	TGTGCCAGCAGTTATGGCAGGGGGCGCTTTTTTTCTGGCTACACCTTC
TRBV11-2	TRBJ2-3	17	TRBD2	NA	CASSLRPAGASTDTQYF	TGTGCCAGCAGCTTGAGGCCAGCGGGAGCCAGCACAGATACGCAGTATTTT